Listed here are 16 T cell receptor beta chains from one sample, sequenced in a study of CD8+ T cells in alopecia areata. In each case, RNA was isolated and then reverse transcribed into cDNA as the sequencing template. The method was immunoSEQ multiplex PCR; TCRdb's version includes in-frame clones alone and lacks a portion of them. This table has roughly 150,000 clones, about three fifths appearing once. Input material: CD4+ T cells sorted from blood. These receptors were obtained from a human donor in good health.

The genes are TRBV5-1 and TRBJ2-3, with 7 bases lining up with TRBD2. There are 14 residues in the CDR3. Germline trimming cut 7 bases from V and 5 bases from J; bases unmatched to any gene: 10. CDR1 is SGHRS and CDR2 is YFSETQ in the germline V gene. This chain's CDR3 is CASATAGKEDTQYF. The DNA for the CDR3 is TGCGCCAGCGCAACAGCGGGAAAAGAAGATACGCAGTATTTT.

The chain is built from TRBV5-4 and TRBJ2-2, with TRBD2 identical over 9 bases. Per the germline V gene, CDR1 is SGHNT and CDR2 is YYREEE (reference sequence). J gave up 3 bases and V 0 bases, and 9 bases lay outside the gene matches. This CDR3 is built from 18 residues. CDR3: CASSLGSSGRRDTGELFF. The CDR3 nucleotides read TGTGCCAGCAGCTTGGGCTCAAGCGGGAGGCGTGACACCGGGGAGCTGTTTTTT.

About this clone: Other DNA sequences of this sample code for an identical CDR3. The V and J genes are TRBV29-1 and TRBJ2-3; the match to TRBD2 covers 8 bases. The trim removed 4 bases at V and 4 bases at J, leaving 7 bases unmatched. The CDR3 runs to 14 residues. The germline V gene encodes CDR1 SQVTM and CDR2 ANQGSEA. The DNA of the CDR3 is TGCAGCGTTGGCCTAGCGGGCATCCCAGATACGCAGTATTTT. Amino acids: CSVGLAGIPDTQYF.

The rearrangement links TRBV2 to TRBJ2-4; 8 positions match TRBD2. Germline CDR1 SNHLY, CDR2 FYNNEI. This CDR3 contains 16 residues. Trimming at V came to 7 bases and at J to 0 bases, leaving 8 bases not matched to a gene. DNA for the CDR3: TGTGCCAGCATGTTGGCTAGCGGGTTAGCCAAAAACATTCAGTACTTC. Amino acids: CASMLASGLAKNIQYF.

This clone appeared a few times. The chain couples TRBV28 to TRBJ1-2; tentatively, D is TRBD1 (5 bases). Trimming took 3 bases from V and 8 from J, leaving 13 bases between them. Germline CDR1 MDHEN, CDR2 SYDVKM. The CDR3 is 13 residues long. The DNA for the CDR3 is TGTGCCAGCAGTTTCCCACGACAGCAAGGCTACACCTTC. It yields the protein CASSFPRQQGYTF.

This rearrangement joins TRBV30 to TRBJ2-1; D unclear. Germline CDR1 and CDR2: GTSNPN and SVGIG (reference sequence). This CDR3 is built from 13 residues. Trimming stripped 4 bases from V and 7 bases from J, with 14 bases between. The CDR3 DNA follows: TGTGCCTGGACTGGTGGTGGGGAAAATGAGCAGTTCTTC. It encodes CAWTGGGENEQFF.

This CDR3 reads CASRPLGGPNQPQHF. The CDR3 nucleotides are TGTGCCAGCAGGCCCCTCGGGGGACCCAATCAGCCCCAGCATTTT. The chain employs TRBV27 and TRBJ1-5; D might be TRBD1 (5 bases). The CDR3 runs to 15 residues. V gave up 6 bases and J gave up 3 bases, with 15 bases separating them. Germline V gene sequence: CDR1 MNHEY, CDR2 SMNVEV (reference sequence).

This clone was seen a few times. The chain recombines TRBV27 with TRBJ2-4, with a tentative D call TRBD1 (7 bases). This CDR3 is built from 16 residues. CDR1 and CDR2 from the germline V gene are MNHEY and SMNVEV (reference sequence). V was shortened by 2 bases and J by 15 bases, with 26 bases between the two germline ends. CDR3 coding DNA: TGTGCCAGCAGTTTACGAGGGGGGACAGCCCTGAGGGTACTGTACTTC. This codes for CASSLRGGTALRVLYF.

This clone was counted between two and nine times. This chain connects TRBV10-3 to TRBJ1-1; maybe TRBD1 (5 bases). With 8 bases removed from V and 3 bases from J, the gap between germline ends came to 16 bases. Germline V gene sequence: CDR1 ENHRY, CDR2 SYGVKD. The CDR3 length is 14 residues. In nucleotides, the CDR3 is TGTGCCATCGCCGGTTCCAGGGTTGACACTGAAGCTTTCTTT. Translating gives CAIAGSRVDTEAFF.

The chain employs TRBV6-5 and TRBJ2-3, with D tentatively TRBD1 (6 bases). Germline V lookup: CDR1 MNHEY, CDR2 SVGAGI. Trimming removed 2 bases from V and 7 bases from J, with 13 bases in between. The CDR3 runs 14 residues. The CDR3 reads CASSYGDTGYTQYF. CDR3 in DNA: TGTGCCAGCAGTTACGGGGACACAGGCTATACGCAGTATTTT.

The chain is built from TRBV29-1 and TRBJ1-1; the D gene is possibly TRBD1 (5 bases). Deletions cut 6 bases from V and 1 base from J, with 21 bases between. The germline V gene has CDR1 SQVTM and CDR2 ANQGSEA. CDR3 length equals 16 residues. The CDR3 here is CSVEIGLARANTEAFF. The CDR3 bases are TGCAGCGTCGAAATAGGGCTGGCCAGGGCGAACACTGAAGCTTTCTTT.

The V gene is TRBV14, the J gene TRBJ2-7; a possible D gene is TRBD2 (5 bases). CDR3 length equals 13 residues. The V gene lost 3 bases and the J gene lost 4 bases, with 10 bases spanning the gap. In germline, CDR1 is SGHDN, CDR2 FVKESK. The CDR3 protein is CASSHGIGYEQYF. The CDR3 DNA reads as TGTGCCAGCAGCCACGGGATCGGGTACGAGCAGTACTTC.

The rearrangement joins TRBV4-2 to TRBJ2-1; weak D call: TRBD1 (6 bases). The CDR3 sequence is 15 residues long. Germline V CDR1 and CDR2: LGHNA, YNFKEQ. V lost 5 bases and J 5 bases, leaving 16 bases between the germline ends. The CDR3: CASSIRWGLDNEQFF. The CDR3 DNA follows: TGTGCCAGCAGCATACGATGGGGGCTCGACAATGAGCAGTTCTTC.

CDR3 DNA sequence: TGTGCCAGCAGTCCAAGACAGGGAGGTGGCTACACCTTC. Its protein product is CASSPRQGGGYTF. The chain links TRBV6-5 to TRBJ1-2, with 7 nucleotides matching TRBD1. The V gene end was trimmed by 5 bases and the J gene end by 7 bases; junction bases not matched to a gene: 7. The V gene's germline CDR1 is MNHEY and CDR2 SVGAGI. The CDR3 loop spans 13 amino acids.

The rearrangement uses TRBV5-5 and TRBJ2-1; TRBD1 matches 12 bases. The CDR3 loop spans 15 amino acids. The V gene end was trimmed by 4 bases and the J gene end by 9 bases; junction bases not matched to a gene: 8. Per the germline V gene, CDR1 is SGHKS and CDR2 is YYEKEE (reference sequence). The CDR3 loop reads CASSNPGQGAGEQFF. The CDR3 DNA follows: TGTGCCAGCAGCAACCCGGGACAGGGGGCCGGTGAGCAGTTCTTC.

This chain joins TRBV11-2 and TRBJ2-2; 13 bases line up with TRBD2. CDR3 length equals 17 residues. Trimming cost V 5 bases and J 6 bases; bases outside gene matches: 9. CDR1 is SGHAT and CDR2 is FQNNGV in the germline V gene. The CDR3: CASSPRLAGGMSGELFF. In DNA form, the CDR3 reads TGTGCCAGCAGCCCTAGACTAGCGGGAGGAATGTCCGGGGAGCTGTTTTTT. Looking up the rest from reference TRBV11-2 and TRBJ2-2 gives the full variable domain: EAGVAQSPRYKIIEKRQSVAFWCNPISGHATLYWYQQILGQGPKLLIQFQNNGVVDDSQLPKDRFSAERLKGVDSTLKIQPAKLEDSAVYLCASSPRLAGGMSGELFFGEGSRLTVL.